The source of this TCR beta chain is a study of cytomegalovirus exposure and HLA in healthy donors. Overall study: It was reported in a later analysis that the same platform had been used for the 120 or so validation repertoires as for the 666 first-cohort repertoires. Study conclusions and caveats: Most TCR sequences were uncommon, yet certain public TCRs appeared in many donors. Cytomegalovirus status was reportedly diagnosed by the classifier with high specificity and sensitivity.

Here immunoSEQ multiplex PCR was the method, and the copy in TCRdb shows in-frame clones only, minus some. This table has about 130,000 clones, approximately 91% appearing once. Remarks on this clone: The antigen remains unidentified.

Germline V gives CDR1 SGDLS, CDR2 YYNGEE. V lost 3 bases and J lost 6, with 12 bases in between. This CDR3 is 13 amino acids long. V usage is TRBV9 and J usage is TRBJ1-2; D is perhaps TRBD1 (6 bases). What was sequenced was PBMCs. The sequence was collected from a man aged 25-45 years in good health and CMV-seronegative. The CDR3 reads CASSDRVGDGYTF. CDR3 DNA sequence: TGTGCCAGCAGCGACAGGGTGGGGGATGGCTACACCTTC.